One sample yielded the 14 T cell receptor beta chains listed below, sequenced in a study of blood T cells in healthy people across ages. A second roughly 6 to 11 cycle PCR used barcoded and J-beta primers. TCRdb re-analysed the 5' RACE reads in MiXCR, keeping a single row per CDR3 protein. The sample records roughly 900,000 distinct CDR3 sequences, under 35% being singletons. The sequencing sample was made of blood. The receptors were sampled from a woman older than 75 in good health.

Only a few counts were recorded for this clonotype. The chain joins TRBV7-2 to TRBJ2-5, with TRBD1 identical over 7 bases. From germline, CDR1 is SGHTA and CDR2 FQGNSA. The ends lost 0 bases at V and 5 bases at J; junction bases unmatched: 9. The CDR3 spans 16 residues. The CDR3 bases are TGTGCCAGCAGCTTAGCGTTCGACAGGGTTGGGGAGACCCAGTACTTC. Protein: CASSLAFDRVGETQYF.

This clonotype was counted ten times or more. V and J are TRBV7-2 and TRBJ2-4; D might be TRBD1 or TRBD2, each matching 7 bases. This CDR3 is 14 amino acids long. The germline V gene encodes CDR1 SGHTA and CDR2 FQGNSA. Trimming left V 1 base short and J 8 bases short, with 12 bases between. CDR3 sequence: CASSLGAGGDIQYF. In nucleotides, the CDR3 is TGTGCCAGCAGCTTAGGGGCAGGGGGGGACATTCAGTACTTC.

This clonotype was detected only a few times. CDR3 region: CASSFGSGTGLYGYTF. CDR3 in DNA: TGTGCCAGCAGCTTCGGATCAGGGACAGGCCTCTATGGCTACACCTTC. The chain employs TRBV7-9 and TRBJ1-2; the match to TRBD1 covers 8 bases. Per the germline V gene, CDR1 is SEHNR and CDR2 is FQNEAQ (reference sequence). This CDR3 is built from 16 residues. J lost 4 bases, V lost 3 bases, and 10 bases had no gene match.

This clonotype was detected many times. The chain has TRBV28 and TRBJ2-1; D unresolved. Germline-derived CDR1 and CDR2 are MDHEN and SYDVKM. V was shortened by 3 bases and J by 9 bases, with 9 bases between the two germline ends. The CDR3 spans 12 residues. DNA for the CDR3: TGTGCCAGCAGTTTTCGGTATGGTGAGCAGTTCTTC. Amino acid sequence: CASSFRYGEQFF.

The rearrangement uses TRBV4-2 and TRBJ1-6; possibly TRBD1 for D (5 bases). Trimming shortened V by 0 bases and J by 6 bases, and 9 bases separated the two germline ends. This CDR3 is 15 amino acids long. Germline V gene sequence: CDR1 LGHNA, CDR2 YNFKEQ. CDR3 DNA sequence: TGTGCCAGCAGCCAAGAATCAGGGATTAATTCACCCCTCCACTTT. Residues: CASSQESGINSPLHF.

In its sample, this clonotype was seen many times. This chain links TRBV5-1 with TRBJ2-4; 9 positions match TRBD2. V shed 1 base, J shed 8 bases, and the junction held 4 bases outside the gene matches. The CDR3 contains 14 residues. CDR1 and CDR2 from the germline V gene are SGHRS and YFSETQ. The CDR3 DNA is TGCGCCAGCAGCTTGACTGCGGGGGGGGACATTCAGTACTTC. Amino acid sequence: CASSLTAGGDIQYF. The full variable domain, its missing parts supplied by reference TRBV5-1 and TRBJ2-4, is KAGVTQTPRYLIKTRGQQVTLSCSPISGHRSVSWYQQTPGQGLQFLFEYFSETQRNKGNFPGRFSGRQFSNSRSEMNVSTLELGDSALYLCASSLTAGGDIQYFGAGTRLSVL.

This clonotype has only a few counts. The V call is TRBV14, the J call TRBJ2-7, with 8 bases matching TRBD2. Per germline, CDR1 SGHDN and CDR2 FVKESK. This CDR3 contains 13 residues. V trimming: 2 bases; J trimming: 3 bases; junction bases outside the gene matches: 0. DNA for the CDR3: TGTGCCAGCAGCCAAAGCGGGGGCTACGAGCAGTACTTC. Protein: CASSQSGGYEQYF. The complete variable domain, with remaining parts taken from reference TRBV14 and TRBJ2-7, reads EAGVTQFPSHSVIEKGQTVTLRCDPISGHDNLYWYRRVMGKEIKFLLHFVKESKQDESGMPNNRFLAERTGGTYSTLKVQPAELEDSGVYFCASSQSGGYEQYFGPGTRLTVT.

This clonotype was observed a handful of times. The rearrangement joins TRBV27 to TRBJ2-3; no clear D gene. This CDR3 contains 15 residues. Trimming stripped 6 bases from V and 3 bases from J, with 16 bases between. Germline V lookup: CDR1 MNHEY, CDR2 SMNVEV (reference sequence). CDR3 coding DNA: TGTGCCAGCAGCCGGGCGTCAGGAACGACAGATACGCAGTATTTT. Translating gives CASSRASGTTDTQYF.

Only a few counts were recorded for this clonotype. A read error may be the cause here, since a much bigger clone is one base away. V gene TRBV12-3 or TRBV12-4 combines with J gene TRBJ2-6; D gene unclear. The CDR3 is 14 amino acids. The V and J ends lost 4 bases and 1 base respectively, with 5 bases between them. The CDR3 region is CASSWESGANVLTF. DNA of the CDR3: TGTGCCAGCAGTTGGGAATCTGGGGCCAACGTCCTGACTTTC.

Regarding this clonotype: A much larger clone is a single base away; this may be a read error. The CDR3 loop reads CTSSLQQGAGEKLFF. CDR3 bases: TGTACCAGCAGCTTACAACAGGGGGCCGGTGAAAAACTGTTTTTT. The chain carries TRBV7-2 and TRBJ1-4, with 9 bases fitting TRBD1. Per germline, CDR1 SGHTA and CDR2 FQGNSA. The CDR3 totals 15 residues. After removal of 2 bases from V and 7 bases from J, the junction contained 5 bases not matched to a gene.

The chain links TRBV7-2 to TRBJ2-1, with 10 bases lining up with TRBD1. Trimming took 3 bases from V and 7 from J; bases not matched to a gene: 18. Germline V CDR1 and CDR2: SGHTA, FQGNSA. The CDR3 consists of 19 residues. CDR3 amino acids: CASSFAGPGQGRERNEQFF. The CDR3 bases are TGTGCCAGCAGCTTCGCGGGCCCGGGACAGGGGCGAGAAAGGAATGAGCAGTTCTTC.

This clonotype was found many times. The chain joins TRBV4-3 to TRBJ2-3; 7 bases are shared with TRBD1. Germline trimming cut 1 base from V and 2 bases from J; bases unmatched to any gene: 9. This CDR3 has 17 residues. CDR1 and CDR2 from the germline V gene are LGHNA and YSLEER. The CDR3 is CASSQATGASTTDTQYF. CDR3 DNA: TGCGCCAGCAGCCAAGCAACAGGGGCCTCCACCACAGATACGCAGTATTTT.

With regard to this clonotype: An end of the junction does not agree with germline; a read error may underlie this. The gene calls are TRBV20-1 and TRBJ2-3; possible D gene TRBD2, 7 bases. The CDR3 length is 15 residues. The germline V gene has CDR1 DFQATT and CDR2 SNEGSKA (reference sequence). The CDR3 nucleotides are TGCAGTACTAGTCTCAATCGGGGGGCGGGAGATACGCAGTATTTT. Amino acids: CSTSLNRGAGDTQYF.

This clonotype has a count of ten or more. The genes are TRBV6-2 or TRBV6-3 and TRBJ2-5, with no clear D. V was trimmed by 4 bases and J by 7 bases, leaving 13 bases between them. Germline CDR1 reads MNHEY; CDR2 reads SVGEGT. The CDR3 is 13 amino acids. CDR3 sequence reads: CASSSDPSGTQYF. In DNA form, the CDR3 reads TGTGCCAGCAGTTCGGACCCCTCGGGGACCCAGTACTTC.